A single sample is the source of the 15 T cell receptor beta chains below, sequenced in a study of OX40 agonist ivuxolimab in advanced cancers. Library preparation employed the immunoSEQ multiplex PCR assay. This immuneACCESS table, as held by TCRdb, lists in-frame sequences with V and J called but not all clones. Of the missing ones, under half trace to an unresolved V gene in checked studies; the others have no known cause. Within this sample are 65,000 to 100,000 clones, with approximately 85% of them counted one time only. The ten largest clonotypes hold about 4% of the sample. Sequenced here: CD4+ or CD8+ T cells sorted from blood, sampled in a trial of the OX40 agonist ivuxolimab. The receptors shown here come from an adult with an advanced solid tumor such as melanoma, head and neck, liver or kidney cancer.

In its sample, this clone ranks as medium-sized. This chain connects TRBV7-3 to TRBJ2-1, with 10 bases that match TRBD2. The CDR3 contains 17 residues. The germline V gene encodes CDR1 SGHTA and CDR2 FQGTGA. The J segment lost 5 bases and the V segment lost 4 bases, leaving 11 bases of the junction unmatched. The chain's CDR3 is CASSSGGSGRPHNEQFF. CDR3 coding DNA: TGTGCCAGCAGCTCAGGAGGTAGCGGGAGGCCTCACAATGAGCAGTTCTTC. The full variable domain, completed using reference TRBV7-3 and TRBJ2-1, is GAGVSQTPSNKVTEKGKYVELRCDPISGHTALYWYRQSLGQGPEFLIYFQGTGAADDSGLPNDRFFAVRPEGSVSTLKIQRTERGDSAVYLCASSSGGSGRPHNEQFFGPGTRLTVL.

J is TRBJ2-7 and V is TRBV11-3; 9 bases line up with TRBD1. Germline V gives CDR1 SGHNT, CDR2 YENEEA. J was trimmed by 4 bases and V by 0 bases; bases with no gene match: 7. The CDR3 is 16 amino acids. In DNA, the CDR3 is TGTGCCAGCAGCTTAGACCCCGGGACAGGGAGGTACGAGCAGTACTTC. Its translation: CASSLDPGTGRYEQYF.

The rearrangement joins TRBV19 to TRBJ2-7, with D uncertain. This CDR3 spans 14 amino acids. CDR1 LNHDA and CDR2 SQIVND come from the germline V gene (reference sequence). V was shortened by 3 bases and J by 2 bases, with 11 bases between the two germline ends. In DNA, the CDR3 is TGTGCCAGTAGTATCCGCGACACCACCTACGAGCAGTACTTC. Protein: CASSIRDTTYEQYF.

J is TRBJ2-5 and V is TRBV28; D tentatively fits TRBD1 or TRBD2 (5 bases each). In germline, CDR1 is MDHEN, CDR2 SYDVKM. The CDR3 runs 15 residues. V lost 3 bases, J lost 4 bases, and 15 bases lay in between. CDR3 DNA: TGTGCCAGCAGTTTCCCATCGAGGGGTTCAGAGACCCAGTACTTC. It specifies CASSFPSRGSETQYF.

The rearrangement links TRBV6-4 to TRBJ2-2; no clear D gene. CDR1 is MRHNA and CDR2 is SNTAGT in the germline V gene. The V gene lost 0 bases and the J gene lost 6 bases, with 8 bases spanning the gap. The CDR3 sequence is 14 residues long. The CDR3 DNA is TGTGCCAGCAGTGACTCGATAGGATCCGGGGAGCTGTTTTTT. Protein sequence: CASSDSIGSGELFF.

The chain joins TRBV10-3 to TRBJ2-1; 8 bases are a match to TRBD1. The germline V gene encodes CDR1 ENHRY and CDR2 SYGVKD. Trimming took 5 bases from V and 9 from J; bases not matched to a gene: 6. CDR3 length equals 13 residues. CDR3 protein: CAISLTGVGEQFF. The CDR3 DNA is TGTGCCATCAGTTTGACAGGGGTTGGTGAGCAGTTCTTC.

CDR3 nucleotide sequence: TGTGCCAGCACCATAACTAGCGGGCAATCCTACGAGCAGTACTTC. It is translated as CASTITSGQSYEQYF. V gene TRBV11-2 combines with J gene TRBJ2-7, with TRBD2 matching over 9 bases. The CDR3 contains 15 residues. With V trimmed by 7 bases and J by 1 base, 8 bases remained unmatched. Per the germline V gene, CDR1 is SGHAT and CDR2 is FQNNGV.

This clone was counted a single time. V and J are TRBV7-9 and TRBJ2-7; D not certain. Germline V gene data show CDR1 as SEHNR and CDR2 as FQNEAQ (reference sequence). This CDR3 has 13 residues. V gave up 8 bases and J gave up 2 bases, with 13 bases separating them. CDR3: CASHTEGAYEQYF. DNA for the CDR3: TGTGCCAGCCATACGGAAGGCGCCTACGAGCAGTACTTC.

The chain combines TRBV7-6 with TRBJ2-7; D is possibly TRBD1 (6 bases). CDR1 and CDR2 from the germline V gene are SGHVS and FNYEAQ. Deletions cut 3 bases from V and 5 bases from J, with 14 bases between. This CDR3 has 14 residues. The CDR3 loop reads CASSFSGARDEQYF. Written as DNA, the CDR3 is TGTGCCAGCAGCTTTTCAGGGGCCCGCGACGAGCAGTACTTC. The full variable domain, its missing parts supplied by reference TRBV7-6 and TRBJ2-7, is GAGVSQSPRYKVTKRGQDVALRCDPISGHVSLYWYRQALGQGPEFLTYFNYEAQQDKSGLPNDRFSAERPEGSISTLTIQRTEQRDSAMYRCASSFSGARDEQYFGPGTRLTVT.

The chain is built from TRBV9 and TRBJ2-5; no clear D. CDR1 and CDR2 from the germline V gene are SGDLS and YYNGEE. CDR3 length: 16 residues. V dropped 1 base and J dropped 1 base, with 14 bases sitting between them. CDR3 nucleotide sequence: TGTGCCAGCAGCGTATCTGTTTACCCGACCCAAGAGACCCAGTACTTC. This sequence encodes CASSVSVYPTQETQYF.

The V call is TRBV10-1, the J call TRBJ1-1; 7 bases are shared with TRBD1. Germline loops: CDR1 WNHNN, CDR2 SYGVQD (reference sequence). CDR3 length: 14 residues. V shed 5 bases, J shed 0 bases, and the junction held 3 bases outside the gene matches. CDR3 sequence reads: CASSRDRLNTEAFF. The CDR3 nucleotides read TGCGCCAGCAGTAGGGACAGACTGAACACTGAAGCTTTCTTT.

CDR3 in amino acids: CASSFANQQETQYF. The CDR3 coding sequence is TGTGCCAGCAGTTTTGCGAACCAACAAGAGACCCAGTACTTC. The chain uses TRBV28 and TRBJ2-5; D not resolved. Deletions cut 3 bases from V and 2 bases from J, with 10 bases between. Germline V gene sequence: CDR1 MDHEN, CDR2 SYDVKM. The CDR3 runs to 14 residues. Supplemented by reference TRBV28 and TRBJ2-5, the full variable domain reads DVKVTQSSRYLVKRTGEKVFLECVQDMDHENMFWYRQDPGLGLRLIYFSYDVKMKEKGDIPEGYSVSREKKERFSLILESASTNQTSMYLCASSFANQQETQYFGPGTRLLVL.

The chain employs TRBV30 and TRBJ2-7, with 7 positions matching TRBD2. This CDR3 has 16 amino acids. Germline loops: CDR1 GTSNPN, CDR2 SVGIG (reference sequence). Trimming at V came to 3 bases and at J to 3 bases, leaving 14 bases not matched to a gene. The CDR3 protein is CAWRSLGGGRGYEQYF. The DNA of the CDR3 is TGTGCCTGGAGATCCTTGGGGGGAGGGAGGGGCTACGAGCAGTACTTC.

This chain joins TRBV6-5 and TRBJ2-2, with 8 bases identical to TRBD2. Germline CDR1 MNHEY, CDR2 SVGAGI. There are 16 residues in the CDR3. V shed 1 base, J shed 7 bases, and the junction held 8 bases outside the gene matches. The CDR3 loop reads CASSYWGSGNDGELFF. In DNA form, the CDR3 reads TGTGCCAGCAGTTACTGGGGTAGCGGGAATGACGGGGAGCTGTTTTTT.

The chain joins TRBV6-1 to TRBJ2-7, with D hard to call. Germline CDR1 is MNHNS and CDR2 is SASEGT. The CDR3 spans 15 residues. The V and J ends lost 7 bases and 6 bases respectively, with 22 bases between them. CDR3 in DNA: TGTGCCAGCACCCCTGGGGTAGTTCGTAAGGGCGAGCAGTACTTC. It codes for CASTPGVVRKGEQYF.